This T cell receptor beta chain appears in the sequencing data of a study of cytomegalovirus exposure and HLA in healthy donors. For the study at large: Researchers found that about four fifths of some 400 genotyped donors fell within the Caucasian-associated ancestry cluster. Study-level results: Sequencing probably produced one cluster of sequence variants that were highly shared. Prior analysis indicated that the majority of TCR beta V segments exhibited productivity approximately 87% or approximately 30% of the time.

Researchers ran the PCR with 60 Vbeta and 13 Jbeta primers. Source study methods: Later work found around 85 million unique TCR beta chains, with about 10 million shared. Using immunoSEQ multiplex PCR, the repertoire was profiled, and TCRdb retains in-frame clones only, with some absent. V and J calls and clone size are given by that table; D and trimming were obtained from the DNA. The sample includes about 160,000 clones, around 79% of them seen just once. For this clone: The antigen is undetermined.

CDR1 is PRHDT and CDR2 is FYEKMQ in the germline V gene (reference sequence). This CDR3 has 15 residues. With 5 bases clipped from V and 7 bases from J, the junction kept 11 bases outside the gene matches. The chain combines TRBV13 with TRBJ1-2; the match to TRBD1 covers 9 bases. Sequenced material: PBMCs. The clonotype originates from a woman in her 50s in good health and CMV-seropositive. The CDR3 loop reads CASSEGTGYEGGYTF. CDR3 in DNA: TGTGCCAGCAGCGAAGGGACAGGGTATGAGGGTGGCTACACCTTC.